What follows is one T cell receptor (beta chain) and its context. Losses at the gene ends were 1 base for V and 8 bases for J; bases not matched to a gene: 19. This CDR3 spans 18 amino acids. Germline loops: CDR1 SGHRS, CDR2 YFSETQ. Amplified TCR beta CDR3 regions came from RNA transcripts. HTBI primers were used for first-round RT-PCR of the TCR CDR3. Via MiXCR, TCRdb re-called the multiplex PCR reads, giving one row per CDR3 protein. This sample has around 380,000 distinct CDR3 sequences, with about 13% found just once. The blood sample dates from first hyperthyroidism diagnosis, preceding any ophthalmopathy symptoms. The PBMCs were taken from around 9 ml of fresh peripheral blood. This entry comes from a study of T cells in Graves' hyperthyroidism and ophthalmopathy.

This clonotype originated in a man younger than 40 with Graves' hyperthyroidism that later progressed to Graves' ophthalmopathy. This rearrangement joins TRBV5-1 to TRBJ1-2; TRBD1 agrees at 8 bases. The sequenced sample was blood. CDR3 sequence (DNA): TGCGCCAGCAGCTTGTTGAGGACAGGGTCCAATAATCTACGGGGCTACACCTTC. Protein product: CASSLLRTGSNNLRGYTF.